This T cell receptor (beta chain) stems from a study of cytomegalovirus exposure and HLA in healthy donors. Study context: Researchers previously reported finding 100 million or so unique TCR beta sequences from around 200 million T cells. For the approximately 410 genotyped donors, about 79% fell within the Caucasian-associated ancestry cluster.

Primers included in the PCR were 60 Vbeta and 13 Jbeta primers. The data were produced by immunoSEQ multiplex PCR, yet TCRdb's version contains in-frame clones alone and is incomplete. The repertoire table contains 55,000 to 85,000 clones. CDR1 and CDR2 from the germline V gene are MNHEY and SVGAGI. With 0 bases removed from V and 1 base from J, the gap between germline ends came to 9 bases. The CDR3 length is 15 residues. The clonotype originates from a female donor in good health and CMV-seropositive. Sequencing was performed on PBMCs. The chain employs TRBV6-5 and TRBJ1-1, with D tentatively TRBD1 (5 bases). The CDR3 protein is CASSYSNRQNTEAFF. The CDR3 DNA reads TGTGCCAGCAGTTACTCGAACAGGCAGAACACTGAAGCTTTCTTT.